This T cell receptor beta chain emerged from a study of cytomegalovirus exposure and HLA in healthy donors. Study results and caveats: Usually a TCR sequence was rare, but some public TCRs were found in many donors. The HLA-A and HLA-B alleles of most subjects were reportedly predicted accurately from TCR beta sequences.

Both 60 Vbeta primers and 13 Jbeta primers went into the PCR. Generated by immunoSEQ multiplex PCR, the TCRdb table keeps only in-frame clones and is missing some. The sample records approximately 150,000 clones, 80% being singletons. The CDR3 extends over 17 amino acids. Germline CDR1 and CDR2: LNHNV and YYDKDF (reference sequence). J gave up 1 base and V 3 bases, and 4 bases lay outside the gene matches. Details on this clone: The antigen is undetermined.

Sequenced sample: PBMCs. This chain uses TRBV15 with TRBJ2-6; the match to TRBD1 covers 9 bases. This receptor was obtained from a middle-aged woman in good health and CMV-seronegative. CDR3 sequence reads: CATSRGQGVSGANVLTF. CDR3 bases: TGTGCCACCAGCAGGGGACAGGGAGTTTCTGGGGCCAACGTCCTGACTTTC. Supplemented by reference TRBV15 and TRBJ2-6, the full variable domain reads DAMVIQNPRYQVTQFGKPVTLSCSQTLNHNVMYWYQQKSSQAPKLLFHYYDKDFNNEADTPDNFQSRRPNTSFCFLDIRSPGLGDTAMYLCATSRGQGVSGANVLTFGAGSRLTVL.